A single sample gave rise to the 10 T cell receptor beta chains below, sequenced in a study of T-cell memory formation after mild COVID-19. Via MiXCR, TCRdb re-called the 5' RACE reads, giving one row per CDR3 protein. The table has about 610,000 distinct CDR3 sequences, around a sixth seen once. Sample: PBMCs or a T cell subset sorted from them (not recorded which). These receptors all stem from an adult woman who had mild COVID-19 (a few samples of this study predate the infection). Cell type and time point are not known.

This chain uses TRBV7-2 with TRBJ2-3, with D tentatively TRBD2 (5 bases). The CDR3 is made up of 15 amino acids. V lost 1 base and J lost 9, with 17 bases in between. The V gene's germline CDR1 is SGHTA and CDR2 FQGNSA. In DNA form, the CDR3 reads TGTGCCAGCAGCTTAGGGCCGGGTGAGCGGACCACGCAGTATTTT. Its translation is CASSLGPGERTTQYF.

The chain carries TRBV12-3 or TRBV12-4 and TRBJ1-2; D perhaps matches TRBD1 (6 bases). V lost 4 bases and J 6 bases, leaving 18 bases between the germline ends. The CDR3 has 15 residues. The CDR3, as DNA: TGTGCCAGCAGTTCGGTACGGGGGCGCTTTGATGGCTACACCTTC. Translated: CASSSVRGRFDGYTF.

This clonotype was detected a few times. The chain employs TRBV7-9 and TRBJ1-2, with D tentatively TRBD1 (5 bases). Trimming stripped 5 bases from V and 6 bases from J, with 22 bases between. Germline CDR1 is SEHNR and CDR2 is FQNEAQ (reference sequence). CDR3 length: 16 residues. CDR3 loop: CASSRGPTDTGNGYTF. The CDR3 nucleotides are TGTGCCAGCAGCCGTGGGCCCACGGATACAGGCAATGGCTACACCTTC.

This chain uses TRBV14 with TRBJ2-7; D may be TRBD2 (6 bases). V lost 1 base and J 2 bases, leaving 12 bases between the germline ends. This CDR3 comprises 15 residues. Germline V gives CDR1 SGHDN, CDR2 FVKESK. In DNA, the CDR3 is TGTGCCAGCAGCCAAGGGGACGGGGGAACCTACGAGCAGTACTTC. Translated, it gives CASSQGDGGTYEQYF.

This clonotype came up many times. CDR3 nucleotides: TGTGCCAGCAGCCCCACTAGCGGGGGGTCCTACGAGCAGTACTTC. This codes for CASSPTSGGSYEQYF. J is TRBJ2-7 and V is TRBV3-1; TRBD2 agrees at 12 bases. The germline V gene encodes CDR1 LGHDT and CDR2 YNNKEL (reference sequence). CDR3 length: 15 amino acids. With V trimmed by 4 bases and J by 1 base, 2 bases remained unmatched.

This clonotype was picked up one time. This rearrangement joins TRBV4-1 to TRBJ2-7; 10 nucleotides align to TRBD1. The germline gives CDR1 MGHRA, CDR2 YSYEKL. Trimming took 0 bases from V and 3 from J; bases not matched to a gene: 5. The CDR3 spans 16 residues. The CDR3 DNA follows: TGCGCCAGCAGCCAAGATATGGGACAGGGGAACTACGAGCAGTACTTC. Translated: CASSQDMGQGNYEQYF.

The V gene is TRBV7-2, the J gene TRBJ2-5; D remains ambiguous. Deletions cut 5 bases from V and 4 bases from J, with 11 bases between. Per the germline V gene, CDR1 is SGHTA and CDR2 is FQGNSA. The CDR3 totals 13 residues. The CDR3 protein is CASSPTRRETQYF. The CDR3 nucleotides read TGTGCCAGCAGCCCCACGAGACGAGAGACCCAGTACTTC.

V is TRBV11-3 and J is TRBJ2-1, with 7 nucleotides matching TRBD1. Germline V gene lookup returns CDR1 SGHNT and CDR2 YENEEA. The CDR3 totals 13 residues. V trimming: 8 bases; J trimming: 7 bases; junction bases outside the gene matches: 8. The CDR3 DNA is TGTGCCAGCCTTGACAGGGAGAAGAATGAGCAGTTCTTC. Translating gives CASLDREKNEQFF.

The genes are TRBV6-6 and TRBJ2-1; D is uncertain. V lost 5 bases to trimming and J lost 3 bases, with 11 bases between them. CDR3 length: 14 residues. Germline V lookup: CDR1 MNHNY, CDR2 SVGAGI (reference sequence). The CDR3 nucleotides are TGTGCCAGCAGTGCGGCGGATTTCTACAATGAGCAGTTCTTC. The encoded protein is CASSAADFYNEQFF.

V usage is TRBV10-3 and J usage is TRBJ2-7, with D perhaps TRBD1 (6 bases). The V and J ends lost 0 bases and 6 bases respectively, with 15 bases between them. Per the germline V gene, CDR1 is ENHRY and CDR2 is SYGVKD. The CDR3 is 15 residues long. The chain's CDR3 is CAISESGHGAFEQYF. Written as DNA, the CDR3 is TGTGCCATCAGTGAGTCGGGACATGGCGCTTTCGAGCAGTACTTC.